A selection of T cell receptor beta chains follows, all from one sample in a study of blood T cell repertoires in COVID-19. Libraries were prepared by immunoSEQ multiplex PCR; TCRdb keeps only in-frame clonotypes and omits some of them. The sample lists about 170,000 clones; over 80% were seen once. Material for sequencing was peripheral blood. The receptors shown here come from a woman older than 75 with COVID-19, enrolled during active disease. Both conserved end residues are part of each CDR3. Each record gives: CDR3 protein, CDR3 DNA, J gene, D gene, clone size, V gene. A D gene is named only where the DNA matches it firmly. Not every row has a clone size; where given, it reads once, few, many or a size class.

cdr3_aa: CASTMNRGVAPLHF; cdr3_nt: TGTGCCAGCACCATGAACAGGGGGGTGGCACCCCTCCACTTT; j_call: TRBJ1-6; d_call: TRBD1; clone_size: NA; v_call: TRBV27
cdr3_aa: CASSLTGAAGQFF; cdr3_nt: TGCGCCAGCAGTTTGACAGGGGCCGCGGGGCAGTTCTTC; j_call: TRBJ2-1; d_call: TRBD1; clone_size: NA; v_call: TRBV5-1
cdr3_aa: CASSPDRGNEQFF; cdr3_nt: TGTGCCAGCAGCCCGGACAGGGGGAATGAGCAGTTCTTC; j_call: TRBJ2-1; d_call: TRBD1; clone_size: NA; v_call: TRBV5-4
cdr3_aa: CASSPGTGSRWNEQFF; cdr3_nt: TGTGCCAGCTCACCAGGAACGGGGTCCCGGTGGAATGAGCAGTTCTTC; j_call: TRBJ2-1; d_call: NA; clone_size: NA; v_call: TRBV18
cdr3_aa: CASSRTGTGVEKLFF; cdr3_nt: TGTGCCAGCAGCAGAACCGGGACAGGGGTCGAAAAACTGTTTTTT; j_call: TRBJ1-4; d_call: TRBD1; clone_size: NA; v_call: TRBV5-8
cdr3_aa: CASSPGGSSYEQYF; cdr3_nt: TGTGCCAGCTCACCAGGGGGCTCCTCGTACGAGCAGTACTTC; j_call: TRBJ2-7; d_call: NA; clone_size: NA; v_call: TRBV18
cdr3_aa: CASSLLSGIVTEAFF; cdr3_nt: TGTGCCAGCAGCTTATTATCGGGGATCGTCACTGAAGCTTTCTTT; j_call: TRBJ1-1; d_call: NA; clone_size: few; v_call: TRBV11-2
cdr3_aa: CASSLFDRGEQYF; cdr3_nt: TGTGCCAGCAGTTTATTTGACAGGGGCGAGCAGTACTTC; j_call: TRBJ2-7; d_call: TRBD1; clone_size: NA; v_call: TRBV12-3/TRBV12-4
cdr3_aa: CASRRHRDRGHEQFF; cdr3_nt: TGTGCCAGCAGGAGACACCGGGACAGGGGTCATGAGCAGTTCTTC; j_call: TRBJ2-1; d_call: NA; clone_size: NA; v_call: TRBV21-1
cdr3_aa: CASSGTAQETQYF; cdr3_nt: TGTGCCAGCAGCGGGACAGCCCAAGAGACCCAGTACTTC; j_call: TRBJ2-5; d_call: TRBD1; clone_size: NA; v_call: TRBV7-3
cdr3_aa: CASSTVGGEQYF; cdr3_nt: TGTGCCAGCAGCACGGTCGGGGGCGAGCAGTACTTC; j_call: TRBJ2-7; d_call: NA; clone_size: NA; v_call: TRBV11-2
cdr3_aa: CASSSFTGTRVHNEQFF; cdr3_nt: TGTGCCAGCAGCTCTTTCACCGGGACTAGGGTCCACAATGAGCAGTTCTTC; j_call: TRBJ2-1; d_call: TRBD2; clone_size: NA; v_call: TRBV5-4
cdr3_aa: CASGAGTQFF; cdr3_nt: TGTGCCAGCGGAGCGGGAACCCAGTTCTTC; j_call: TRBJ2-1; d_call: TRBD2; clone_size: NA; v_call: TRBV11-3
cdr3_aa: CASSPQTGSYGYTF; cdr3_nt: TGTGCCAGCAGCCCTCAGACAGGGAGCTATGGCTACACCTTC; j_call: TRBJ1-2; d_call: TRBD1; clone_size: NA; v_call: TRBV7-3
cdr3_aa: CASSVRTGSLGYTF; cdr3_nt: TGTGCCAGTAGTGTTAGGACAGGGAGTCTTGGCTACACCTTC; j_call: TRBJ1-2; d_call: TRBD1; clone_size: NA; v_call: TRBV19
cdr3_aa: CASSLGAGGVSRGQPQHF; cdr3_nt: TGTGCCAGCAGCTTGGGGGCGGGGGGCGTATCCCGAGGGCAGCCCCAGCATTTT; j_call: TRBJ1-5; d_call: NA; clone_size: NA; v_call: TRBV5-8
cdr3_aa: CASSPPRPGANVLTF; cdr3_nt: TGTGCCAGCTCACCACCCAGGCCTGGGGCCAACGTCCTGACTTTC; j_call: TRBJ2-6; d_call: NA; clone_size: few; v_call: TRBV18
cdr3_aa: CSVTSGNTEAFF; cdr3_nt: TGCAGCGTCACCTCAGGGAACACTGAAGCTTTCTTT; j_call: TRBJ1-1; d_call: NA; clone_size: NA; v_call: TRBV29-1
cdr3_aa: CASSTLEGQPNEKLFF; cdr3_nt: TGTGCCAGCAGCACCCTCGAGGGACAGCCTAATGAAAAACTGTTTTTT; j_call: TRBJ1-4; d_call: TRBD1; clone_size: once; v_call: TRBV7-9
cdr3_aa: CASSLLYYNEQFF; cdr3_nt: TGTGCCAGCAGCTTACTGTACTACAATGAGCAGTTCTTC; j_call: TRBJ2-1; d_call: NA; clone_size: NA; v_call: TRBV7-3
cdr3_aa: CASDDEVSYGYTF; cdr3_nt: TGTGCCAGTGACGACGAGGTTTCGTATGGCTACACCTTC; j_call: TRBJ1-2; d_call: NA; clone_size: NA; v_call: TRBV11-2
cdr3_aa: CASSSGTGALATNEKLFF; cdr3_nt: TGTGCCAGCTCTTCCGGGACAGGCGCTTTAGCAACTAATGAAAAACTGTTTTTT; j_call: TRBJ1-4; d_call: TRBD1; clone_size: NA; v_call: TRBV18
cdr3_aa: CASSEAGQHSNQPQHF; cdr3_nt: TGTGCCAGCAGTGAAGCGGGACAGCATAGCAATCAGCCCCAGCATTTT; j_call: TRBJ1-5; d_call: TRBD1; clone_size: NA; v_call: TRBV6-1
cdr3_aa: CASSQDLGGGSEF; cdr3_nt: TGTGCCAGCAGCCAAGATCTCGGGGGCGGGAGTGAATTC; j_call: TRBJ2-7; d_call: NA; clone_size: NA; v_call: TRBV4-2
cdr3_aa: CASSPLQGQVTGNTIYF; cdr3_nt: TGCGCCAGCAGCCCCCTTCAGGGACAGGTGACTGGAAACACCATATATTTT; j_call: TRBJ1-3; d_call: TRBD1; clone_size: NA; v_call: TRBV4-1
cdr3_aa: CATSDSGRGDTQYF; cdr3_nt: TGTGCCACCAGTGATTCGGGACGGGGGGATACGCAGTATTTT; j_call: TRBJ2-3; d_call: NA; clone_size: NA; v_call: TRBV24-1
cdr3_aa: CASSSLAGRNEQFF; cdr3_nt: TGTGCCAGCAGTTCACTAGCGGGTCGAAATGAGCAGTTCTTC; j_call: TRBJ2-1; d_call: TRBD2; clone_size: NA; v_call: TRBV6-2/TRBV6-3
cdr3_aa: CASSEKGSGQPQHF; cdr3_nt: TGTGCCAGCAGTGAGAAAGGATCCGGGCAGCCCCAGCATTTT; j_call: TRBJ1-5; d_call: NA; clone_size: once; v_call: TRBV6-1
cdr3_aa: CSVIRGMAETQYF; cdr3_nt: TGCAGCGTCATCAGGGGGATGGCAGAGACCCAGTACTTC; j_call: TRBJ2-5; d_call: TRBD1; clone_size: NA; v_call: TRBV29-1
cdr3_aa: CASSSMWSRTGVTFSSYNEQFF; cdr3_nt: TGTGCCAGTAGTAGTATGTGGAGCCGGACAGGGGTAACTTTTAGCTCCTACAATGAGCAGTTCTTC; j_call: TRBJ2-1; d_call: TRBD1; clone_size: NA; v_call: TRBV19
cdr3_aa: CASSILGQGEAFF; cdr3_nt: TGTGCCAGTAGTATACTTGGACAGGGTGAAGCTTTCTTT; j_call: TRBJ1-1; d_call: TRBD1; clone_size: NA; v_call: TRBV19
cdr3_aa: CASSRDWGETQYF; cdr3_nt: TGTGCCAGCAGCCGGGACTGGGGGGAGACCCAGTACTTC; j_call: TRBJ2-5; d_call: NA; clone_size: NA; v_call: TRBV9
cdr3_aa: CASSPLRSSGNTIYF; cdr3_nt: TGTGCCAGCTCACCACTACGGAGCTCTGGAAACACCATATATTTT; j_call: TRBJ1-3; d_call: NA; clone_size: NA; v_call: TRBV18
cdr3_aa: CASSVVGGSTGELFF; cdr3_nt: TGTGCCAGCAGCGTAGTTGGGGGCTCCACCGGGGAGCTGTTTTTT; j_call: TRBJ2-2; d_call: NA; clone_size: NA; v_call: TRBV9
cdr3_aa: CAILCNQPQHF; cdr3_nt: TGTGCCATTCTTTGCAATCAGCCCCAGCATTTT; j_call: TRBJ1-5; d_call: NA; clone_size: NA; v_call: TRBV10-3
cdr3_aa: CAIKEGVNQPQHF; cdr3_nt: TGTGCCATCAAGGAGGGAGTAAATCAGCCCCAGCATTTT; j_call: TRBJ1-5; d_call: NA; clone_size: NA; v_call: TRBV10-3
cdr3_aa: CASDGGGRIYEQYF; cdr3_nt: TGTGCCAGCGACGGTGGCGGGAGGATCTACGAGCAGTACTTC; j_call: TRBJ2-7; d_call: TRBD2; clone_size: NA; v_call: TRBV6-5
cdr3_aa: CASSLAARYEQYF; cdr3_nt: TGCGCCAGCAGCTTGGCCGCCAGGTACGAGCAGTACTTC; j_call: TRBJ2-7; d_call: NA; clone_size: few; v_call: TRBV5-1
cdr3_aa: CAISEQGEQPQHF; cdr3_nt: TGTGCCATCAGTGAACAGGGGGAACAGCCCCAGCATTTT; j_call: TRBJ1-5; d_call: TRBD1; clone_size: NA; v_call: TRBV10-3
cdr3_aa: CSVGRTSGGRTDTQYF; cdr3_nt: TGCAGCGTGGGTAGGACTAGCGGGGGAAGGACAGATACGCAGTATTTT; j_call: TRBJ2-3; d_call: TRBD2; clone_size: NA; v_call: TRBV29-1